This passage covers 17 T cell receptor beta chains from one sample sequenced in a study of Ad26.COV2.S vaccination and SARS-CoV-2 variants. Profiled with immunoSEQ multiplex PCR; TCRdb holds only in-frame clones, not every one. The sample lists approximately 400,000 clones, 80% to 90% occurring once. Sample treatment: roughly 20 received Ad26.COV2.S at low or high dose, single or two shots; about 5 received placebo; per-sample allocation not given. Samples came from day 63 after the first vaccine or placebo injection. The sample was peripheral blood, taken in a trial of Ad26.COV2.S vaccine versus placebo. These receptors originate from a person between 18 and 59 years old who received the Ad26.COV2.S COVID-19 vaccine or a placebo.

The chain recombines TRBV9 with TRBJ2-1, with D uncertain. CDR1 SGDLS and CDR2 YYNGEE come from the germline V gene. The CDR3 spans 12 residues. V dropped 0 bases and J dropped 9 bases, with 7 bases sitting between them. The chain's CDR3 is CASSVDSGEQFF. CDR3 in DNA: TGTGCCAGCAGCGTAGACTCGGGTGAGCAGTTCTTC.

The chain carries TRBV6-5 and TRBJ1-1; D possibly corresponds to TRBD1 (6 bases). The CDR3 has 14 residues. Looked up from germline, CDR1 is MNHEY and CDR2 is SVGAGI. The V end lost 4 bases, the J end lost 4 bases, and 13 bases lay between the germline ends. The chain's CDR3 is CASSSQGGGTEAFF. The CDR3 bases are TGTGCCAGCAGTTCACAGGGTGGTGGCACTGAAGCTTTCTTT.

The chain recombines TRBV6-5 with TRBJ2-2, with D maybe TRBD2 (5 bases). The V gene's germline CDR1 is MNHEY and CDR2 SVGAGI. Trimming took 7 bases from V and 5 from J, leaving 14 bases between them. The CDR3 spans 14 residues. The CDR3 sequence is CASKLDGGTGELFF. CDR3 coding DNA: TGTGCCAGCAAACTCGACGGCGGGACCGGGGAGCTGTTTTTT.

This clone was picked up a small number of times. V usage is TRBV7-9 and J usage is TRBJ1-5; 8 nucleotides line up with TRBD1. The CDR3 sequence is 17 residues long. Trimming removed 5 bases from V and 5 bases from J; junction bases left unmatched: 14. CDR1 is SEHNR, CDR2 FQNEAQ, per germline (reference sequence). As DNA, the CDR3 is TGTGCCAGCAGCCTACACTACCTTGGACAGGGACATCAGCCCCAGCATTTT. As protein: CASSLHYLGQGHQPQHF.

V gene TRBV6-6 combines with J gene TRBJ2-7; D is undetermined. CDR3 size: 12 residues. Trimming stripped 7 bases from V and 3 bases from J, with 10 bases between. Germline CDR1 reads MNHNY; CDR2 reads SVGAGI (reference sequence). The CDR3 spells CASTGSLYEQYF. The CDR3 DNA reads as TGTGCCAGCACGGGTTCTCTCTACGAGCAGTACTTC.

CDR3 DNA sequence: TGTGCCAGCAGTCCGCGGGGGGTCTCCTACGAGCAGTACTTC. It translates to CASSPRGVSYEQYF. V is TRBV7-6 and J is TRBJ2-7; 8 bases align to TRBD2. The germline CDR1 and CDR2 sequences are SGHVS and FNYEAQ. CDR3 length: 14 residues. With V trimmed by 6 bases and J by 0 bases, 4 bases remained unmatched.

This chain links TRBV4-2 with TRBJ1-3; TRBD1 aligns across 10 bases. Looked up from germline, CDR1 is LGHNA and CDR2 is YNFKEQ. V dropped 4 bases and J dropped 3; count of bases not matched to a gene: 9. The CDR3 has 17 residues. The DNA for the CDR3 is TGTGCCAGCAGCCCCAGCCCGACAGGGGGCCTTGGAAACACCATATATTTT. Translating it yields CASSPSPTGGLGNTIYF.

This rearrangement joins TRBV2 to TRBJ2-2; 12 positions match TRBD2. The CDR3 extends over 18 amino acids. Germline values: CDR1 SNHLY, CDR2 FYNNEI. V gave up 2 bases and J gave up 4 bases; unmatched junction bases: 8. CDR3 protein: CASSERLAGGPGTGELFF. Written as DNA, the CDR3 is TGTGCCAGCAGTGAAAGGCTAGCGGGGGGGCCGGGCACCGGGGAGCTGTTTTTT.

The J gene is TRBJ1-2, the V gene TRBV3-1 (or the pseudogene TRBV3-2); D is unresolved. Germline V gives CDR1 LGHDT, CDR2 YNNKEL (reference sequence). CDR3 length equals 15 residues. The V end lost 1 base, the J end lost 5 bases, and 14 bases lay between the germline ends. The DNA for the CDR3 is TGTGCCAGCAGCCAAGGTGCTACCAGCAAGTATGGCTACACCTTC. Translating it yields CASSQGATSKYGYTF.

The V call is TRBV5-1, the J call TRBJ2-5; 7 bases line up with TRBD1. The length of the CDR3 is 13 residues. Germline V gives CDR1 SGHRS, CDR2 YFSETQ. Unmatched junction bases numbered 2, after V lost 5 bases and J lost 1 base. The CDR3 DNA reads TGCGCCAGCAGACGGGACAGCCAAGAGACCCAGTACTTC. Amino acid sequence: CASRRDSQETQYF.

V usage is TRBV10-2 and J usage is TRBJ2-3; D tentatively reads TRBD1 or TRBD2 (6 bases each). In germline, CDR1 is WSHSY, CDR2 SAAADI. The CDR3 covers 14 residues. Trimming shortened V by 5 bases and J by 2 bases, and 11 bases separated the two germline ends. CDR3 region: CASSRGGFTDTQYF. For the CDR3, the DNA is TGCGCCAGCAGTCGAGGGGGGTTCACAGATACGCAGTATTTT.

The rearrangement uses TRBV2 and TRBJ2-4, with 8 bases identical to TRBD2. The V gene's germline CDR1 is SNHLY and CDR2 FYNNEI. V shed 8 bases and J 1 base; nucleotides not matched to a gene: 13. The CDR3 runs 17 residues. This chain's CDR3 is CASLAGYPNVAKNIQYF. Written as DNA, the CDR3 is TGTGCCAGCTTAGCGGGGTATCCCAATGTGGCCAAAAACATTCAGTACTTC.

The chain joins TRBV5-1 to TRBJ2-2; possible D gene TRBD1, 6 bases. The germline V and J ends were trimmed by 4 bases and 6 bases, with 13 bases remaining between them. The CDR3 extends over 14 amino acids. Germline V gene lookup returns CDR1 SGHRS and CDR2 YFSETQ. The CDR3 region has the DNA TGCGCCAGCAGCCAAACAGGGATCCCCGGGGAGCTGTTTTTT. Its protein is CASSQTGIPGELFF.

The rearrangement uses TRBV9 and TRBJ1-2; D might be TRBD1 (6 bases). Trimming removed 3 bases from V and 2 bases from J, with 11 bases in between. The CDR3 is made up of 14 amino acids. Germline V lookup: CDR1 SGDLS, CDR2 YYNGEE. The CDR3 coding sequence is TGTGCCAGCAGCGCACAGGGTTTGAACTATGGCTACACCTTC. It yields the protein CASSAQGLNYGYTF.

V and J are TRBV7-6 and TRBJ2-3; D may match TRBD1 or TRBD2 (5 bases each). Per the germline V gene, CDR1 is SGHVS and CDR2 is FNYEAQ. The CDR3 length is 14 residues. The germline V and J ends were trimmed by 3 bases and 4 bases, with 11 bases remaining between them. CDR3 sequence: CASSFHQGPDTQYF. For the CDR3, the DNA is TGTGCCAGCAGCTTTCACCAGGGACCAGATACGCAGTATTTT.

The CDR3 DNA follows: TGTGCCACCAGCAGAGGGGTCGGGAACTACAATGAGCAGTTCTTC. It is translated as CATSRGVGNYNEQFF. V gene TRBV15 combines with J gene TRBJ2-1; perhaps TRBD2 as D (5 bases). The CDR3 is made up of 15 amino acids. V lost 1 base and J 3 bases, leaving 10 bases between the germline ends. Germline lookup yields CDR1 LNHNV and CDR2 YYDKDF (reference sequence).

Note on this clone: This CDR3 is also generated by other DNA sequences in the sample. The genes are TRBV12-3 or TRBV12-4 and TRBJ1-2; a possible D gene is TRBD1 (6 bases). The CDR3 covers 13 residues. V lost 0 bases to trimming and J lost 6 bases, with 8 bases between them. The CDR3 region has the DNA TGTGCCAGCAGTTTAGCTAGGGGGAATGGCTACACCTTC. Translated, it gives CASSLARGNGYTF.